This T cell receptor (beta chain) was recorded in a study of T cells in narcolepsy. In the study overall: Donors had narcolepsy type 1 or type 2, or were healthy controls. Study-level findings and limits: Autoreactive clonotypes reportedly recurred in blood of same and different patients, not controls.

With regard to this clone: Antigen unknown.

Data came from immunoSEQ multiplex PCR; TCRdb stores just in-frame clones and leaves some out. The sample includes 25,000 to 40,000 clones, roughly 90% of them seen just once. Germline loops: CDR1 MGHDK, CDR2 SYGVNS. Trimming took 3 bases from V and 2 from J, leaving 13 bases between them. The CDR3 has 15 residues. Input material: CD45RA- memory CD4+ T cells from PBMCs. This clonotype was obtained from a human donor with narcolepsy. J is TRBJ2-5 and V is TRBV25-1, with D unresolved. CDR3 in amino acids: CASSDIRLKQETQYF. The CDR3 DNA reads TGTGCCAGCAGTGATATTCGGCTGAAGCAAGAGACCCAGTACTTC. The full variable domain, completed using reference TRBV25-1 and TRBJ2-5, is EADIYQTPRYLVIGTGKKITLECSQTMGHDKMYWYQQDPGMELHLIHYSYGVNSTEKGDLSSESTVSRIRTEHFPLTLESARPSHTSQYLCASSDIRLKQETQYFGPGTRLLVL.